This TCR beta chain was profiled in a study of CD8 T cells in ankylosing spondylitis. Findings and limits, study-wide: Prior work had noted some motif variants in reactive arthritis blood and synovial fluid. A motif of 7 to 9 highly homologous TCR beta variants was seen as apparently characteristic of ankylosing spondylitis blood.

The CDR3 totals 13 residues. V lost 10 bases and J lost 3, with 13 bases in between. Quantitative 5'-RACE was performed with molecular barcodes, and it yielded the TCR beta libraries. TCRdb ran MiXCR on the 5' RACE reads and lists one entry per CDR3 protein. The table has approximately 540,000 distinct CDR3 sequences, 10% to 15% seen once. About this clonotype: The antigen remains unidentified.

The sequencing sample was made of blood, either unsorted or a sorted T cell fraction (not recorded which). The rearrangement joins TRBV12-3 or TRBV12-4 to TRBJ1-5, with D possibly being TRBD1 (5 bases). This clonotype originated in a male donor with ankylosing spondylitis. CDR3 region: CAIQLGVNQPQHF. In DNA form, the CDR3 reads TGTGCCATTCAACTGGGGGTCAATCAGCCCCAGCATTTT.